This T cell receptor (beta chain) stems from a study of cytomegalovirus exposure and HLA in healthy donors. Findings of the study overall: The finding came from a later analysis; first-cohort TCR clusters tended to co-occur in the 90 to 150 validation repertoires.

Trimming removed 2 bases from V and 6 bases from J; junction bases left unmatched: 4. Germline-derived CDR1 and CDR2 are MNHEY and SVGAGI. The CDR3 spans 14 residues. In regard to this clone: What it binds is unknown.

Clones were sequenced by immunoSEQ multiplex PCR, and TCRdb holds only the in-frame ones, with some missing. The sample has about 250,000 clones; about 88% are singletons. The TCR was taken from a man between 18 and 29 years old in good health and CMV-seropositive. The chain couples TRBV6-5 to TRBJ1-2, with 9 bases that match TRBD1. Input material: PBMCs. The CDR3: CASSYRTGADGYTF. The CDR3, as DNA: TGTGCCAGCAGTTACAGGACAGGGGCTGATGGCTACACCTTC.